Each of the 5 T cell receptor beta chains below was sequenced from the same sample in a study of beta chain features in type 1 diabetes. The sequenced template was cDNA made from the entire isolated RNA. Sequencing used immunoSEQ multiplex PCR; TCRdb keeps in-frame clones, though not all of them. In the table there are hundreds of thousands of clones, about a sixth of which are singletons. The source material was naive CD4+ T cells from blood. These receptors all stem from a young man in good health.

This clone was seen only a few times. The chain links TRBV6-6 to TRBJ1-5; possible D gene TRBD1, 6 bases. The V gene lost 2 bases and the J gene lost 6 bases, with 11 bases spanning the gap. The CDR3 length is 14 residues. CDR1 MNHNY and CDR2 SVGAGI come from the germline V gene (reference sequence). The chain's CDR3 is CASSYGGQVQPQHF. Here the CDR3 DNA reads TGTGCCAGCAGTTACGGGGGGCAGGTTCAGCCCCAGCATTTT.

The rearrangement joins TRBV6-5 to TRBJ2-3; 12 bases are shared with TRBD2. This CDR3 contains 14 residues. V dropped 8 bases and J dropped 2; count of bases not matched to a gene: 2. The germline V gene encodes CDR1 MNHEY and CDR2 SVGAGI. DNA for the CDR3: TGTGCCAGCGGACTAGCGGGATCCACAGATACGCAGTATTTT. Amino acids: CASGLAGSTDTQYF.

This clone turned up a few times. This chain uses TRBV7-8 with TRBJ2-1, with 12 bases aligning to TRBD2. Trimming took 5 bases from V and 9 from J; bases not matched to a gene: 8. Germline assignment: CDR1 SGHVS and CDR2 FQNEAQ. This CDR3 region has 15 residues. The CDR3 DNA follows: TGTGCCAGCAGCACACGACTAGCGGGAGTCAGTGAGCAGTTCTTC. It translates to CASSTRLAGVSEQFF.

This clone turned up a few times. J is TRBJ2-5 and V is TRBV5-1; 11 bases map to TRBD2. Germline lookup yields CDR1 SGHRS and CDR2 YFSETQ. The CDR3 runs to 15 residues. V lost 4 bases and J lost 1; bases outside the gene matches: 3. CDR3 loop: CASSAGTSGQETQYF. In DNA, the CDR3 is TGCGCCAGCAGCGCCGGGACTAGCGGCCAAGAGACCCAGTACTTC.

This clone showed up just a few times. The chain employs TRBV6-5 and TRBJ2-1; D unclear. V was clipped by 7 bases and J by 0 bases, with 13 bases between them. CDR3 size: 15 residues. Germline values: CDR1 MNHEY, CDR2 SVGAGI. The CDR3: CASTRRYRSYNEQFF. CDR3 DNA sequence: TGTGCCAGCACTCGCCGTTACCGCTCCTACAATGAGCAGTTCTTC.